This TCR beta chain emerged from a study of blood T cell repertoires in COVID-19. The CDR3 has 13 amino acids. Germline CDR1 is SQVTM and CDR2 is ANQGSEA. The V end lost 8 bases, the J end lost 3 bases, and 16 bases lay between the germline ends. Using immunoSEQ multiplex PCR, the repertoire was profiled, and TCRdb retains in-frame clones only, with some absent. The sample records roughly 150,000 clones, around nine tenths being singletons. The chain recombines TRBV29-1 with TRBJ2-5, with D maybe TRBD2 (5 bases). The clonotype comes from a man aged 45 to 65 who had recovered from COVID-19. The specimen sequenced was peripheral blood. CDR3 DNA sequence: TGCAGCCACCTCCCGGGGAGTAAAGAGACCCAGTACTTC. It codes for CSHLPGSKETQYF. The whole variable domain, remainder taken from reference TRBV29-1 and TRBJ2-5, is SAVISQKPSRDICQRGTSLTIQCQVDSQVTMMFWYRQQPGQSLTLIATANQGSEATYESGFVIDKFPISRPNLTFSTLTVSNMSPEDSSIYLCSHLPGSKETQYFGPGTRLLVL.